This is a list of T cell receptor beta chains from one sample in a study of graft-versus-host responses after intestinal transplantation. Only in-frame clones appear in the TCRdb table, and some are missing; sequencing was by immunoSEQ multiplex PCR. The table shows more than 9,500 clones, with 35% occurring only once. The input for sequencing was alloreactive CD8+ T cells from a mixed lymphocyte reaction culture, taken before intestinal transplant. These receptors were taken from a human patient who received an intestinal transplant. Both conserved end residues are part of each CDR3. The order of the fields is J gene, V gene, CDR3 length, CDR3 protein.

TRBJ2-7	TRBV4-1	15	CASSQVTGSGYEQYF
TRBJ2-7	TRBV18	15	CASSPRRAGWYEQYF
TRBJ2-7	TRBV7-8	14	CASSVYKGGYEQYF
TRBJ2-1	TRBV9	15	CASSPTGTSYNEQFF
TRBJ1-1	TRBV7-2	15	CASSLGFRGNTEAFF
TRBJ2-7	TRBV4-3	17	CASSQDFAGRSSYEQYF
TRBJ2-7	TRBV19	14	CASSAGTGGYEQYF
TRBJ2-1	TRBV11-2	16	CASSSIAGRRYNEQFF
TRBJ1-5	TRBV6-5	15	CASRLQGYRNQPQHF
TRBJ2-7	TRBV27	13	CASSLTGSYEQYF
TRBJ1-5	TRBV9	15	CASSPGPLGNQPQHF
TRBJ2-1	TRBV4-2	15	CASSQVSGPGNEQFF
TRBJ2-7	TRBV5-7	15	CASSFGAGENYEQYF
TRBJ2-1	TRBV6-1	15	CASTMDSSSYNEQFF
TRBJ2-1	TRBV4-2	16	CASSQEEGGGLNEQFF
TRBJ2-1	TRBV10-1	11	CASSQGGEQFF
TRBJ1-4	TRBV5-1	15	CASPSRHLPNEKLFF
TRBJ2-7	TRBV4-1	16	CASSRGGPSGFYEQYF
TRBJ2-7	TRBV15	19	CATDQKTGGSSGKAYEQYF
TRBJ2-7	TRBV4-1	13	CASSQSSGYEQYF
TRBJ2-7	TRBV6-6	15	CASSPSGSAAYEQYF
TRBJ1-2	TRBV6-5	13	CASSYIDGYGYTF
TRBJ2-5	TRBV2	15	CASWGGTSGGETQYF
TRBJ2-4	TRBV5-4	15	CASSLVRGPKNIQYF
TRBJ2-2	TRBV19	13	CASSYRGAGELFF
TRBJ2-7	TRBV6-5	14	CASRRGPYSYEQYF
TRBJ2-5	TRBV5-1	14	CASSLGWAEETQYF
TRBJ2-7	TRBV27	13	CASRQEGLYEQYF
TRBJ2-1	TRBV27	13	CASSLFGGNEQFF
TRBJ1-5	TRBV6-5	14	CASSEGGSNQPQHF
TRBJ2-7	TRBV4-1	14	CASSPRVETYEQYF
TRBJ1-4	TRBV5-1	14	CASRTAGLSEKLFF
TRBJ2-1	TRBV18	13	CASSPRLAGGQFF
TRBJ2-1	TRBV4-3	15	CASSHGTGDYNEQFF
TRBJ2-7	TRBV19	13	CASSIAISYEQYF
TRBJ2-7	TRBV13	16	CASTLGASGRTYEQYF
TRBJ2-1	TRBV4-2	14	CASSQVGGADEQFF
TRBJ1-2	TRBV1	16	CTSSLHQRPPLYGYTF